The clone carrying this TCR beta chain showed up just once. The sample originates from a study of shared clonotypes between healthy human individuals. The V gene's germline CDR1 is SGHDT and CDR2 YYEEEE. V lost 2 bases, J lost 6 bases, and 9 bases stayed unmatched. This CDR3 has 15 residues. Method: immunoSEQ multiplex PCR; TCRdb's copy keeps in-frame clones and lacks some. This table holds over 750,000 clones, roughly 96% found once. Naive-designated CD8 cells lacked CD45RO, were positively enriched for CCR7, and omitted terminally differentiated effector memory CD45RA+ cells. The chain carries TRBV5-6 and TRBJ1-2; TRBD1 aligns across 8 bases. This clonotype was sampled from a man under 40 in good health. Sequencing was carried out using naive CD8+ T cells sorted from blood. CDR3 nucleotides: TGTGCCAGCAGCTTTTTTTTCCAGGGGGCGCATGGCTACACCTTC. Translation: CASSFFFQGAHGYTF.